These 2 T cell receptor beta chains share one sample of origin, sequenced in a study of blood T cell repertoires in COVID-19. Assay: immunoSEQ multiplex PCR; the TCRdb copy retains only in-frame clones and omits some. Of about 140,000 clones listed, about 88% were seen once; the top ten hold roughly 2.5%. Sequenced sample: peripheral blood. The origin of the receptors is a human donor with COVID-19, enrolled during active disease. The donor label of this sample is uncertain.

The CDR3 region is CASSLGRRGETNEKLFF. The CDR3 DNA reads TGTGCCAGCAGCTTAGGGAGGAGGGGAGAGACTAATGAAAAACTGTTTTTT. The V gene is TRBV7-6, the J gene TRBJ1-4; possibly TRBD1 for D (5 bases). This CDR3 comprises 17 residues. CDR1 and CDR2 (germline): SGHVS, FNYEAQ. The V and J ends lost 1 base and 2 bases respectively, with 14 bases between them. The full variable domain, its missing parts supplied by reference TRBV7-6 and TRBJ1-4, is GAGVSQSPRYKVTKRGQDVALRCDPISGHVSLYWYRQALGQGPEFLTYFNYEAQQDKSGLPNDRFSAERPEGSISTLTIQRTEQRDSAMYRCASSLGRRGETNEKLFFGSGTQLSVL.

This chain joins TRBV7-9 and TRBJ2-1, with D perhaps TRBD1 (5 bases). CDR1 is SEHNR, CDR2 FQNEAQ, per germline (reference sequence). This CDR3 contains 15 residues. Trimming left V 4 bases short and J 2 bases short, with 12 bases between. The CDR3 region has the DNA TGTGCCAGCAGCTCCCCAGGGCTTCCCTACAATGAGCAGTTCTTC. It yields the protein CASSSPGLPYNEQFF.